This passage covers 13 T cell receptor beta chains from one sample sequenced in a study. TCRdb passed the RT-PCR reads through MiXCR, listing each CDR3 protein once. Among about 680,000 distinct CDR3 sequences listed, more than 13% were seen once. The sequencing sample was made of memory CD4+ T cells from blood. All receptors come from a female donor in good health, serving as a healthy control.

This clonotype was seen only a few times. The V call is TRBV18, the J call TRBJ2-1, with 7 nucleotides matching TRBD2. J lost 4 bases, V lost 3 bases, and 6 bases had no gene match. This CDR3 comprises 15 residues. Germline assignment: CDR1 KGHSH and CDR2 LQKENI. CDR3 loop: CASSPVRGGYNEQFF. In nucleotides, the CDR3 is TGTGCCAGCTCACCGGTACGCGGGGGTTACAATGAGCAGTTCTTC. The full variable domain, with the rest looked up from reference TRBV18 and TRBJ2-1, is NAGVMQNPRHLVRRRGQEARLRCSPMKGHSHVYWYRQLPEEGLKFMVYLQKENIIDESGMPKERFSAEFPKEGPSILRIQQVVRGDSAAYFCASSPVRGGYNEQFFGPGTRLTVL.

This clonotype was counted between two and nine times. The chain combines TRBV20-1 with TRBJ1-2; TRBD1 is a possible D gene (6 bases). Trimming left V 4 bases short and J 3 bases short, with 18 bases between. Per germline, CDR1 DFQATT and CDR2 SNEGSKA (reference sequence). The CDR3 is 15 residues long. DNA for the CDR3: TGCAGTGCTAAGCGGGACATTCCTGCGCACTATGGCTACACCTTC. It codes for CSAKRDIPAHYGYTF.

This clonotype was picked up many times. The chain employs TRBV12-3 or TRBV12-4 and TRBJ2-1; tentatively, D is TRBD1 or TRBD2 (6 bases each). V was pared by 1 base and J by 16 bases, with 14 bases between. The CDR3 is 12 amino acids. This chain's CDR3 is CASSLESGGPFF. The CDR3 DNA is TGTGCCAGCAGTTTAGAGAGTGGGGGGCCATTCTTC.

The CDR3 reads CASSSQGQGNEKLFF. CDR3 sequence (DNA): TGCGCCAGCAGCTCACAGGGGCAGGGGAATGAAAAACTGTTTTTT. V gene TRBV5-1 combines with J gene TRBJ1-4, with 7 bases aligning to TRBD1. There are 15 residues in the CDR3. CDR1 SGHRS and CDR2 YFSETQ come from the germline V gene. V was clipped by 3 bases and J by 5 bases; unmatched bases: 7.

This clonotype was seen at least ten times. The genes are TRBV6-5 and TRBJ2-1; 7 positions match TRBD1. The V segment lost 6 bases and the J segment 7 bases; nucleotides outside the gene matches: 0. The germline V gene encodes CDR1 MNHEY and CDR2 SVGAGI. CDR3 length: 11 residues. CDR3 nucleotides: TGTGCCAGCAGGACAGGGAATGAGCAGTTCTTC. It codes for CASRTGNEQFF.

The rearrangement links TRBV20-1 to TRBJ1-2, with D possibly TRBD1 on 6 matching bases. The CDR3 spans 11 residues. CDR1 and CDR2 from the germline V gene are DFQATT and SNEGSKA (reference sequence). V was clipped by 6 bases and J by 6 bases, with 11 bases between them. CDR3 DNA: TGCAGTGCGACCTACAGGGATGGCTACACCTTC. Its protein is CSATYRDGYTF.

This clonotype was counted at least ten times. V usage is TRBV12-3 or TRBV12-4 and J usage is TRBJ1-5, with 9 bases matching TRBD1. The CDR3 has 13 amino acids. With V trimmed by 6 bases and J by 5 bases, 2 bases remained unmatched. CDR3 amino acids: CASSRDRDQPQHF. As DNA, the CDR3 is TGTGCCAGCAGCCGGGACAGGGATCAGCCCCAGCATTTT.

This clonotype was detected many times. CDR3 region: CASSLGGTGEGQPQHF. The CDR3 coding sequence is TGTGCCAGCAGCTTAGGTGGGACAGGGGAAGGTCAGCCCCAGCATTTT. The chain employs TRBV7-9 and TRBJ1-5; TRBD1 matches 10 bases. V gave up 1 base and J gave up 6 bases; unmatched junction bases: 6. The CDR3 runs 16 residues. Germline V gene lookup returns CDR1 SEHNR and CDR2 FQNEAQ (reference sequence).

This clonotype occurred a few times. The CDR3 sequence is CASSLTADGSPLHF. The DNA for the CDR3 is TGTGCCAGCAGTTTGACAGCGGACGGTTCACCCCTCCACTTT. The chain has TRBV5-6 and TRBJ1-6; the D gene is possibly TRBD1 (5 bases). The CDR3 sequence is 14 residues long. The V gene lost 5 bases and the J gene lost 9 bases, with 15 bases spanning the gap. Germline CDR1 reads SGHDT; CDR2 reads YYEEEE.

This clonotype was counted a few times. The chain recombines TRBV5-1 with TRBJ2-3; 13 bases agree with TRBD2. CDR3 size: 15 residues. The germline gives CDR1 SGHRS, CDR2 YFSETQ. V lost 2 bases, J lost 10 bases, and 7 bases stayed unmatched. The DNA for the CDR3 is TGCGCCAGCAGCTTTGAAACTAGCGGGGGGGCGTCGCAGTATTTT. Translating it yields CASSFETSGGASQYF.

The table lists this clonotype with many counts. The rearrangement links TRBV12-3 or TRBV12-4 to TRBJ2-2; perhaps TRBD2 as D (6 bases). The ends were cut back, 7 bases at V and 4 bases at J, with 19 bases in the middle. The CDR3 spans 16 residues. This CDR3 reads CASIVTWDSLTGELFF. CDR3 coding DNA: TGTGCCAGCATTGTCACTTGGGACTCCCTCACCGGGGAGCTGTTTTTT.

This chain joins TRBV7-2 and TRBJ1-2; D not resolved. Germline assignment: CDR1 SGHTA and CDR2 FQGNSA. Deletions cut 5 bases from V and 3 bases from J, with 16 bases between. This CDR3 contains 15 residues. CDR3 region: CASSLPGGGYYGYTF. The DNA of the CDR3 is TGTGCCAGCAGCCTCCCGGGAGGAGGATACTATGGCTACACCTTC.

A few counts support this clonotype. This chain links TRBV6-2 or TRBV6-3 with TRBJ2-7; D is perhaps TRBD1 or TRBD2 (5 bases each). CDR3 length: 11 amino acids. Germline loops: CDR1 MNHEY, CDR2 SVGEGT. V was trimmed by 6 bases and J by 5 bases, leaving 8 bases between them. CDR3 nucleotide sequence: TGTGCCAGCAGCCAGGGACACGAGCAGTACTTC. As protein: CASSQGHEQYF.